These 28 T cell receptor beta chains originate from one sample sequenced in a study of identical twins. TCRdb reprocessed the 5' RACE reads with MiXCR, giving one entry per CDR3 protein. In the table there are 460,000 or so distinct CDR3 sequences, 14% of which are singletons. These data are also associated with another study on yellow fever vaccine responses in identical twins.

Input material: CD4+ T cells sorted from blood. Receptor source: a young woman in good health.

This clonotype was recorded a few times. CDR3 protein: CASSQDRGLDIQYF. In DNA, the CDR3 is TGTGCCAGCAGTCAAGACAGGGGATTGGACATTCAGTACTTC. The chain is built from TRBV6-4 and TRBJ2-4; 8 bases are a match to TRBD1. The germline V gene has CDR1 MRHNA and CDR2 SNTAGT. The CDR3 extends over 14 amino acids. V dropped 5 bases and J dropped 8; count of bases not matched to a gene: 8.

CDR3 sequence: CASSPLQQASYEQYF. CDR3 bases: TGTGCCAGCAGCCCCCTTCAGCAGGCCTCCTACGAGCAGTACTTC. The gene calls are TRBV7-9 and TRBJ2-7, with D unclear. The CDR3 extends over 15 amino acids. Trimming stripped 5 bases from V and 0 bases from J, with 14 bases between. CDR1 and CDR2 (germline): SEHNR, FQNEAQ (reference sequence).

This clonotype occurred a few times. The V and J genes are TRBV28 and TRBJ1-1; TRBD1 matches 7 bases. Germline V lookup: CDR1 MDHEN, CDR2 SYDVKM. The CDR3 is 14 residues long. J was trimmed by 5 bases and V by 5 bases; bases with no gene match: 8. Here the CDR3 reads CASSVTGPKTEAFF. CDR3 DNA sequence: TGTGCCAGCAGTGTGACAGGGCCGAAGACTGAAGCTTTCTTT.

V is TRBV19 and J is TRBJ2-3, with 11 bases fitting TRBD1. CDR1 and CDR2 (germline): LNHDA, SQIVND (reference sequence). The CDR3 sequence is 18 residues long. J lost 2 bases, V lost 8 bases, and 15 bases had no gene match. The CDR3: CASQLRGTGGYNTDTQYF. In nucleotides, the CDR3 is TGTGCCAGTCAGCTACGGGGGACAGGGGGTTATAACACAGATACGCAGTATTTT.

Only a few counts were recorded for this clonotype. The chain uses TRBV5-1 and TRBJ1-3; the D is unclear. V lost 2 bases and J lost 2, with 8 bases in between. CDR3 length: 14 residues. Germline values: CDR1 SGHRS, CDR2 YFSETQ. The CDR3: CASSFGETGNTIYF. In DNA form, the CDR3 reads TGCGCCAGCAGCTTCGGGGAAACTGGAAACACCATATATTTT.

This clonotype showed up just a few times. The chain employs TRBV2 and TRBJ2-7; the match to TRBD1 covers 9 bases. Germline V gives CDR1 SNHLY, CDR2 FYNNEI. Trimming removed 6 bases from V and 6 bases from J; junction bases left unmatched: 9. The CDR3 sequence is 14 residues long. The CDR3, as DNA: TGTGCCAGCAGCCCCGAGACAGGGGGGGGCGAGCAGTACTTC. It yields the protein CASSPETGGGEQYF. The whole variable domain, filled in from reference TRBV2 and TRBJ2-7, reads EPEVTQTPSHQVTQMGQEVILRCVPISNHLYFYWYRQILGQKVEFLVSFYNNEISEKSEIFDDQFSVERPDGSNFTLKIRSTKLEDSAMYFCASSPETGGGEQYFGPGTRLTVT.

V usage is TRBV30 and J usage is TRBJ2-2; possibly TRBD2 for D (6 bases). CDR3 length equals 12 residues. The germline V gene has CDR1 GTSNPN and CDR2 SVGIG (reference sequence). Trimming shortened V by 2 bases and J by 14 bases, and 15 bases separated the two germline ends. The chain's CDR3 is CAWSKDGSLLFF. The CDR3 DNA is TGTGCCTGGAGTAAAGACGGGAGTCTCCTGTTTTTT.

J is TRBJ2-5 and V is TRBV7-2; 9 bases match TRBD2. Germline V CDR1 and CDR2: SGHTA, FQGNSA. V dropped 5 bases and J dropped 4; count of bases not matched to a gene: 8. This CDR3 spans 15 amino acids. The CDR3 region has the DNA TGTGCCAGCAGCGAAAGTAGCGGGAGTGGAGAGACCCAGTACTTC. Translated: CASSESSGSGETQYF.

This clonotype was recorded at least ten times. The chain carries TRBV5-1 and TRBJ1-3; D perhaps matches TRBD1 (5 bases). Trimming cost V 0 bases and J 0 bases, with 7 bases left between them. The germline gives CDR1 SGHRS, CDR2 YFSETQ. The CDR3 is 15 amino acids. The CDR3 reads CASSLEGNSGNTIYF. In DNA form, the CDR3 reads TGCGCCAGCAGCTTGGAGGGGAACTCTGGAAACACCATATATTTT.

The rearrangement joins TRBV7-2 to TRBJ1-4; D is perhaps TRBD1 (6 bases). Germline V lookup: CDR1 SGHTA, CDR2 FQGNSA. V gave up 0 bases and J gave up 9 bases, with 17 bases separating them. This CDR3 is built from 16 residues. The CDR3 DNA reads TGTGCCAGCAGCTTAGCGCTCCGTAAGGGGGGCCAAAAACTGTTTTTT. It is translated as CASSLALRKGGQKLFF.

This clonotype has just a few counts. This chain joins TRBV7-9 and TRBJ1-6; unclear D gene. Trimming stripped 5 bases from V and 7 bases from J, with 18 bases between. The CDR3 is made up of 16 amino acids. The germline V gene has CDR1 SEHNR and CDR2 FQNEAQ (reference sequence). CDR3 in amino acids: CASSPDQGVGNSPLHF. In nucleotides, the CDR3 is TGTGCCAGCAGCCCGGACCAAGGAGTGGGGAATTCACCCCTCCACTTT.

There are a few counts of this clonotype. The rearrangement uses TRBV24-1 and TRBJ2-5; maybe TRBD2 (5 bases). The CDR3 consists of 16 residues. Germline CDR1 and CDR2: KGHDR and SFDVKD. V dropped 1 base and J dropped 1 base, with 12 bases sitting between them. DNA for the CDR3: TGTGCCACCAGTGATTTAGGCGCAGGACTCCAAGAGACCCAGTACTTC. It translates to CATSDLGAGLQETQYF.

The gene calls are TRBV28 and TRBJ1-5; 11 positions agree with TRBD1. V lost 2 bases, J lost 5 bases, and 2 bases stayed unmatched. The length of the CDR3 is 15 residues. Germline-derived CDR1 and CDR2 are MDHEN and SYDVKM. The CDR3 loop is CASSLRTGGYQPQHF. In nucleotides, the CDR3 is TGTGCCAGCAGTTTAAGGACAGGGGGCTATCAGCCCCAGCATTTT. Together with reference TRBV28 and TRBJ1-5, the CDR3 gives the full variable domain: DVKVTQSSRYLVKRTGEKVFLECVQDMDHENMFWYRQDPGLGLRLIYFSYDVKMKEKGDIPEGYSVSREKKERFSLILESASTNQTSMYLCASSLRTGGYQPQHFGDGTRLSIL.

This clonotype was counted only a few times. The chain combines TRBV4-3 with TRBJ2-1; 7 nucleotides match TRBD1. Trimming cost V 4 bases and J 10 bases; bases outside gene matches: 7. Per the germline V gene, CDR1 is LGHNA and CDR2 is YSLEER. The CDR3 length is 13 residues. The CDR3 region has the DNA TGCGCCAGCAGCCTAACTACAGGGGTCGAGCAGTTCTTC. Its protein product is CASSLTTGVEQFF.

The chain is built from TRBV10-2 and TRBJ2-7, with 9 bases that match TRBD2. This CDR3 spans 13 amino acids. The germline V gene encodes CDR1 WSHSY and CDR2 SAAADI. The V segment lost 4 bases and the J segment 6 bases; nucleotides outside the gene matches: 4. CDR3 sequence reads: CASSAAGGPEQYF. As DNA, the CDR3 is TGCGCCAGCAGTGCGGCGGGGGGGCCCGAGCAGTACTTC.

Only a few counts were recorded for this clonotype. The CDR3 is CASSLASGYTF. The CDR3 nucleotides read TGTGCCAGCAGCTTAGCGTCTGGCTACACCTTC. The rearrangement links TRBV7-2 to TRBJ1-2; D gene unclear. The germline CDR1 and CDR2 sequences are SGHTA and FQGNSA. With 0 bases removed from V and 7 bases from J, the gap between germline ends came to 3 bases. The CDR3 loop spans 11 amino acids.

This clonotype has just a few counts. This chain links TRBV7-9 with TRBJ2-3; tentative D call: TRBD2 (6 bases). The CDR3 loop spans 15 amino acids. Trimming took 4 bases from V and 5 from J, leaving 16 bases between them. CDR1 SEHNR and CDR2 FQNEAQ come from the germline V gene (reference sequence). For the CDR3, the DNA is TGTGCCAGCAGCTCCAGGGATCGAGCGGGAGATACGCAGTATTTT. As protein: CASSSRDRAGDTQYF. Using reference TRBV7-9 and TRBJ2-3 for the parts outside the CDR3, the full variable domain is DTGVSQNPRHKITKRGQNVTFRCDPISEHNRLYWYRQTLGQGPEFLTYFQNEAQLEKSRLLSDRFSAERPKGSFSTLEIQRTEQGDSAMYLCASSSRDRAGDTQYFGPGTRLTVL.

The V call is TRBV5-1, the J call TRBJ2-7; D not resolved. Between the trimmed V and J ends, which lost 5 bases and 3 bases, there was a span of 12 bases. Germline V CDR1 and CDR2: SGHRS, YFSETQ. The CDR3 contains 13 residues. CDR3: CASRTVGDYEQYF. Written as DNA, the CDR3 is TGCGCCAGCAGAACCGTTGGCGACTACGAGCAGTACTTC.

The DNA of the CDR3 is TGTGCCACCAGCAGAGATTGGGCTAGCGGAGTCCAAGAGACCCAGTACTTC. As protein: CATSRDWASGVQETQYF. This chain connects TRBV15 to TRBJ2-5; 7 nucleotides align to TRBD2. CDR3 length equals 17 residues. V lost 0 bases and J lost 1; bases outside the gene matches: 8. Germline CDR1 reads LNHNV; CDR2 reads YYDKDF (reference sequence).

The sample holds a few counts of this clonotype. V gene TRBV20-1 combines with J gene TRBJ2-5; perhaps TRBD1 as D (6 bases). V dropped 5 bases and J dropped 2 bases, with 12 bases sitting between them. The CDR3 is 13 residues long. Germline assignment: CDR1 DFQATT and CDR2 SNEGSKA (reference sequence). The CDR3 bases are TGCAGTGCTCCAGGGGCCCCACAAGAGACCCAGTACTTC. Amino acids: CSAPGAPQETQYF.

V and J are TRBV7-9 and TRBJ2-7; 7 nucleotides agree with TRBD1. With V trimmed by 1 base and J by 9 bases, 0 bases remained unmatched. Germline V lookup: CDR1 SEHNR, CDR2 FQNEAQ (reference sequence). This CDR3 spans 11 amino acids. CDR3 bases: TGTGCCAGCAGCTTAGGGACAGGGCAGTACTTC. This codes for CASSLGTGQYF.

There are a few counts of this clonotype. This rearrangement joins TRBV18 to TRBJ1-5; no reliable D call. Trimming removed 2 bases at V and 4 bases at J, with 6 bases between. The CDR3 has 13 residues. In germline, CDR1 is KGHSH, CDR2 LQKENI. The CDR3 nucleotides read TGTGCCAGCTCACCAGGCGAGAATCAGCCCCAGCATTTT. Amino acid sequence: CASSPGENQPQHF.

CDR3 DNA: TGCGCCAGCAGCTGGGGACTAGCGGGAGTTCCCCAAGAGACCCAGTACTTC. It yields the protein CASSWGLAGVPQETQYF. The rearrangement uses TRBV5-1 and TRBJ2-5; the match to TRBD2 covers 14 bases. Germline CDR1 reads SGHRS; CDR2 reads YFSETQ. CDR3 length equals 17 residues. Trimming removed 3 bases from V and 1 base from J; junction bases left unmatched: 5.

This clonotype was recorded a few times. This rearrangement joins TRBV12-5 to TRBJ2-1; TRBD1 agrees at 7 bases. V trimming: 3 bases; J trimming: 6 bases; junction bases outside the gene matches: 11. CDR3 size: 16 residues. Germline V gene sequence: CDR1 LGHNT, CDR2 FRNRAP. The DNA for the CDR3 is TGTGCTAGTGGTTTCAGTGGGACAGTTCTAGTCAATGAGCAGTTCTTC. Translated, it gives CASGFSGTVLVNEQFF.

This clonotype was seen many times. The chain has TRBV29-1 and TRBJ2-1; 8 bases are shared with TRBD2. CDR1 SQVTM and CDR2 ANQGSEA come from the germline V gene. CDR3 size: 12 residues. V lost 6 bases, J lost 5 bases, and 3 bases stayed unmatched. The CDR3, as DNA: TGCAGCGTCGGTAGCGGGAACAATGAGCAGTTCTTC. This sequence encodes CSVGSGNNEQFF.

This sequence joins TRBV7-9 and TRBJ2-5, with a possible D match to TRBD1 (5 bases). CDR1 is SEHNR, CDR2 FQNEAQ, per germline (reference sequence). Trimming pared 7 bases from V and 3 bases from J, leaving 15 bases between. The CDR3 is 14 amino acids. The CDR3 region has the DNA TGTGCCAGCACCCCCGGTGGCAGGGAAGAGACCCAGTACTTC. Translation: CASTPGGREETQYF.

This rearrangement joins TRBV7-2 to TRBJ2-7; 9 bases are a match to TRBD2. Germline-derived CDR1 and CDR2 are SGHTA and FQGNSA. The length of the CDR3 is 17 residues. The J segment lost 6 bases and the V segment lost 5 bases, leaving 17 bases of the junction unmatched. The CDR3 nucleotides read TGTGCCAGCAGCCCAAGCCTTAGCGGGGGTCCCGTTTCCGAGCAGTACTTC. Translated: CASSPSLSGGPVSEQYF. The whole variable domain, remainder taken from reference TRBV7-2 and TRBJ2-7, is GAGVSQSPSNKVTEKGKDVELRCDPISGHTALYWYRQSLGQGLEFLIYFQGNSAPDKSGLPSDRFSAERTGGSVSTLTIQRTQQEDSAVYLCASSPSLSGGPVSEQYFGPGTRLTVT.

This clonotype was observed a handful of times. Its ends do not fully match the called genes, so a read error is possible. The chain couples TRBV24-1 to TRBJ2-3, with 8 positions matching TRBD1. The CDR3 contains 13 residues. Germline values: CDR1 KGHDR, CDR2 SFDVKD. CDR3 loop: CATSEDGTGTQYF. CDR3 coding DNA: TGTGCCACCAGTGAGGACGGGACAGGTACGCAGTATTTT.